Only a few counts were recorded for the clone carrying this T cell receptor (beta chain). Its matching antigen is unknown. The data were obtained in a study of long-term antiretroviral therapy in people with HIV. Study-level findings and limits: Clonal expansions arising prior to ART prevailed in the repertoire at every time point. Transplant-donor-level diversity was not reached after ART, though diversity increased.

There was at least one pre-ART PBMC sample for each donor, plus at least two post-ART PBMC samples. Version v3.0 of the immunoSEQ assay ran at survey level. What sequencing targeted per sample was about 35,000-55,000 T-cell genomes. TCRdb's table, derived via immunoSEQ multiplex PCR, lists solely in-frame clones and lacks some. The repertoire holds about 23,000 clones, with approximately 80% as singletons. This CDR3 spans 16 amino acids. Germline assignment: CDR1 SGHKS and CDR2 YYEKEE (reference sequence). V was clipped by 1 base and J by 0 bases, with 10 bases between them. This chain uses TRBV5-5 with TRBJ1-4, with D hard to call. This material consisted of unsorted PBMCs, taken 0.3 years after starting antiretroviral therapy. This receptor was identified in a man aged 45-65 years with HIV. As DNA, the CDR3 is TGTGCCAGCAGCTTGTGGTACGGAACAACTAATGAAAAACTGTTTTTT. Amino acid sequence: CASSLWYGTTNEKLFF.